These 20 T cell receptor beta chains were all obtained from the same sample, sequenced in a study of T cells after yellow fever vaccination. TCRdb ran MiXCR on the 5' RACE reads and lists one entry per CDR3 protein. The data contain a few hundred thousand distinct CDR3 sequences, 11% of them seen just once; the ten biggest clones take up 18%. The source was PBMCs, collected on the day of the first yellow fever vaccination. The receptor source for this set is a man younger than 30 who received the YFV17D yellow fever vaccine.

This clonotype was counted ten times or more. CDR3 DNA: TGCAGCGTCTCCAGGGGTTACGAGCAGTACGTC. It specifies CSVSRGYEQYV. The chain links TRBV29-1 to TRBJ2-7; tentatively, D is TRBD1 (6 bases). The ends were cut back, 6 bases at V and 4 bases at J, with 10 bases in the middle. The germline CDR1 and CDR2 sequences are SQVTM and ANQGSEA. The CDR3 runs to 11 residues.

This clonotype was detected only a few times. The J gene is TRBJ2-7, the V gene TRBV20-1; 8 bases align to TRBD1. There are 13 residues in the CDR3. J lost 1 base, V lost 2 bases, and 1 base had no gene match. Germline V gene lookup returns CDR1 DFQATT and CDR2 SNEGSKA (reference sequence). The CDR3 region is CSARTGGSYEQYF. DNA for the CDR3: TGCAGTGCTAGAACAGGGGGGTCCTACGAGCAGTACTTC.

The chain links TRBV12-3 or TRBV12-4 to TRBJ2-1, with 8 bases aligning to TRBD2. The CDR3 loop spans 11 amino acids. The junction had 4 bases not matched to a gene; V was cut back by 2 bases and J by 16 bases. The CDR3: CASSLRGGQFF. CDR3 nucleotide sequence: TGTGCCAGCAGTTTACGGGGGGGTCAATTCTTC.

V gene TRBV7-2 combines with J gene TRBJ1-5; 10 nucleotides match TRBD1. V lost 4 bases and J lost 7; bases outside the gene matches: 7. Germline V gives CDR1 SGHTA, CDR2 FQGNSA. This CDR3 comprises 15 residues. The CDR3 DNA is TGTGCCAGCAGCTACTTAGCGGGACAGGGGCAGCCCCAGCATTTT. Encoded protein: CASSYLAGQGQPQHF.

This clonotype was detected only a few times. The V and J genes are TRBV4-1 and TRBJ1-1; D perhaps matches TRBD1 (5 bases). V was shortened by 6 bases and J by 1 base, with 15 bases between the two germline ends. Per germline, CDR1 MGHRA and CDR2 YSYEKL. This CDR3 is 15 amino acids long. The CDR3 DNA reads as TGCGCCAGCAGGCAGGGATTAAAGGGGAACACTGAAGCTTTCTTT. Its translation is CASRQGLKGNTEAFF.

This clonotype was seen a handful of times. This chain uses TRBV5-1 with TRBJ1-1; TRBD1 might be the D (5 bases). V lost 3 bases and J 3 bases, leaving 12 bases between the germline ends. CDR3 length equals 14 residues. Germline-derived CDR1 and CDR2 are SGHRS and YFSETQ. CDR3 residues: CASSSFDRDTEAFF. The CDR3 nucleotides are TGCGCCAGCAGCTCTTTTGACAGAGACACTGAAGCTTTCTTT.

This chain joins TRBV7-2 and TRBJ1-4; TRBD1 might be the D (6 bases). The CDR3 is made up of 13 amino acids. Germline V CDR1 and CDR2: SGHTA, FQGNSA. With 7 bases removed from V and 7 bases from J, the gap between germline ends came to 13 bases. CDR3 coding DNA: TGTGCCAGCAACGGGGGGCGGGGTGAAAAACTGTTTTTT. Its translation: CASNGGRGEKLFF.

There are a few counts of this clonotype. The V and J genes are TRBV12-3 or TRBV12-4 and TRBJ2-3; the match to TRBD2 covers 10 bases. The CDR3 length is 14 residues. The ends lost 6 bases at V and 2 bases at J; junction bases unmatched: 2. Here the CDR3 reads CASRLAGHTDTQYF. In DNA, the CDR3 is TGTGCCAGCAGACTAGCGGGGCACACAGATACGCAGTATTTT.

The chain has TRBV12-3 or TRBV12-4 and TRBJ2-3; D uncertain. Trimming took 4 bases from V and 2 from J, leaving 10 bases between them. The CDR3 extends over 14 amino acids. CDR3 sequence: CASSSTLTTDTQYF. CDR3 sequence (DNA): TGTGCCAGCAGTTCTACACTAACCACAGATACGCAGTATTTT.

This clonotype was seen a few times. The V and J genes are TRBV7-2 and TRBJ1-5; the D is unclear. Deletions cut 5 bases from V and 2 bases from J, with 13 bases between. CDR3 length: 15 amino acids. Germline V gives CDR1 SGHTA, CDR2 FQGNSA. CDR3 amino acids: CASSPQLARNQPQHF. Here the CDR3 DNA reads TGTGCCAGCAGCCCCCAGCTAGCGCGCAATCAGCCCCAGCATTTT.

J is TRBJ1-1 and V is TRBV6-5, with TRBD1 matching over 9 bases. The CDR3 has 14 residues. V shed 4 bases and J 5 bases; nucleotides not matched to a gene: 5. Per the germline V gene, CDR1 is MNHEY and CDR2 is SVGAGI. CDR3 protein: CASSSGTGLTEAFF. As DNA, the CDR3 is TGTGCCAGCAGTTCCGGGACAGGGCTAACTGAAGCTTTCTTT.

V usage is TRBV7-2 and J usage is TRBJ2-3; the match to TRBD2 covers 10 bases. After removal of 2 bases from V and 5 bases from J, the junction contained 7 bases not matched to a gene. The germline CDR1 and CDR2 sequences are SGHTA and FQGNSA. The CDR3 length is 16 residues. The CDR3 bases are TGTGCCAGCAGCTTACGAGCGGGGGGGCGTGGAGATACGCAGTATTTT. Residues: CASSLRAGGRGDTQYF.

The rearrangement links TRBV5-1 to TRBJ2-4; D is perhaps TRBD2 (7 bases). CDR1 is SGHRS and CDR2 is YFSETQ in the germline V gene. The ends were cut back, 3 bases at V and 5 bases at J, with 15 bases in the middle. The CDR3 runs to 15 residues. Written as DNA, the CDR3 is TGCGCCAGCAGCTCCGAGCCGGGGGGCGAAAACATTCAGTACTTC. Amino acid sequence: CASSSEPGGENIQYF.

The chain carries TRBV6-5 and TRBJ2-7; 7 positions match TRBD2. V lost 0 bases to trimming and J lost 1 base; unmatched junction nucleotides: 3. Germline lookup yields CDR1 MNHEY and CDR2 SVGAGI. The CDR3 contains 15 residues. DNA of the CDR3: TGTGCCAGCAGTTACTCGCCCGGGAGGTCCTACGAGCAGTACGTC. Its translation is CASSYSPGRSYEQYV.

This clonotype was counted a few times. The chain combines TRBV5-1 with TRBJ2-5, with 7 bases lining up with TRBD2. This CDR3 spans 15 amino acids. J lost 4 bases, V lost 5 bases, and 11 bases had no gene match. Germline CDR1 SGHRS, CDR2 YFSETQ. The CDR3 sequence is CASSSLSGVRETQYF. CDR3 DNA: TGCGCCAGCAGTTCGTTAAGCGGGGTGCGAGAGACCCAGTACTTC.

The chain couples TRBV11-1 to TRBJ2-7; D unresolved. V dropped 1 base and J dropped 1 base, with 14 bases sitting between them. The length of the CDR3 is 16 residues. Germline CDR1 and CDR2: SGHAT and FQDESV (reference sequence). The CDR3 coding sequence is TGTGCCAGCAGCTTAGGGGCTCGGCTGGTATCCTACGAGCAGTACTTC. Translated: CASSLGARLVSYEQYF.

This clonotype was counted a few times. The chain uses TRBV5-1 and TRBJ2-7; 7 bases are a match to TRBD2. Germline CDR1 is SGHRS and CDR2 is YFSETQ. This CDR3 has 14 amino acids. V lost 4 bases and J lost 4; bases outside the gene matches: 8. Here the CDR3 DNA reads TGCGCCAGCAGCCTGGCCGGGGGGTGGTACGAGCAGTACGTC. Protein: CASSLAGGWYEQYV.

This chain links TRBV1 with TRBJ2-3; the D call of TRBD2 is as the table states it, not checked on the DNA. TRBV1 corresponds to a pseudogene. The CDR3 runs to 17 residues. The CDR3 DNA is TGCACCAGCAGCCAAGAACGGGCGGGGGGCCTCACAGATACGCAGTATTTT. Translation gives CTSSQERAGGLTDTQYF.

The table lists this clonotype with a few counts. The chain employs TRBV9 and TRBJ2-5, with 9 nucleotides matching TRBD2. Germline loops: CDR1 SGDLS, CDR2 YYNGEE. The junction had 5 bases not matched to a gene; V was cut back by 0 bases and J by 5 bases. This CDR3 is 15 amino acids long. CDR3 in DNA: TGTGCCAGCAGCGTAGTAGGGACTAGCAGTGAGACCCAGTACTTC. Residues: CASSVVGTSSETQYF.

The chain links TRBV9 to TRBJ2-3; no clear D gene. Germline lookup yields CDR1 SGDLS and CDR2 YYNGEE. The ends were cut back, 2 bases at V and 0 bases at J, with 7 bases in the middle. CDR3 size: 14 residues. The CDR3 bases are TGTGCCAGCAGCGTTGCGTCTAGCACAGATACGCAGTATTTT. Translation gives CASSVASSTDTQYF.